This T cell receptor (beta chain) was recorded in a study of CD8+CD57+ T cells in acquired aplastic anemia. Background on the study: Quantities of DNA derived from sorted CD4+ and CD8+ cells averaged around 3 ug. The study, taken as a whole, reports: The study found no significant CD8+ Simpson's diversity difference between patients and controls. Found in both controls and patients were twenty-nine CD8+ CDR3 sequences.

This clonotype was counted ten times or more. As yet, its antigen is unknown. J gave up 6 bases and V 6 bases, and 6 bases lay outside the gene matches. The CDR3 spans 14 residues. CDR3 and TCR beta VDJ profiling relied on genomic DNA as the template. TCRdb called the reads again in MiXCR, with one record for every CDR3 protein. The sample records under 350,000 distinct CDR3 sequences, under 60% being singletons. Sequenced patients had shown CD8+CD57+ cell expansion by flow cytometry. Patients were therapy-naive when their blood was sampled. This sequence was found in a human donor with aplastic anemia. Sequenced: sorted CD4+, CD8+, or CD8+CD57+ T cells (not recorded which) from PBMCs. The chain recombines TRBV12-3 or TRBV12-4 with TRBJ2-7; 12 nucleotides agree with TRBD1. The CDR3 region is CASRLGTGGLEQYF. Written as DNA, the CDR3 is TGTGCCAGCAGACTCGGGACAGGGGGCCTCGAGCAGTACTTC.